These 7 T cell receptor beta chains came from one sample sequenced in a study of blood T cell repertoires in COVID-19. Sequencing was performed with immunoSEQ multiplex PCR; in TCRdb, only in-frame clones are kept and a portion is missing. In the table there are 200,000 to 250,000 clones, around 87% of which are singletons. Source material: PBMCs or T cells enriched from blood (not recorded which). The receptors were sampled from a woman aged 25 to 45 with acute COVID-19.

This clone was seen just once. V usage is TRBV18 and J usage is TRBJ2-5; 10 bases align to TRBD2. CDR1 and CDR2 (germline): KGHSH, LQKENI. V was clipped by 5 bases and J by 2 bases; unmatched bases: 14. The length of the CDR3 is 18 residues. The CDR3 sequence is CASSISAGGPGRQETQYF. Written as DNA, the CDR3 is TGTGCCAGCTCAATCTCAGCGGGGGGGCCGGGTCGGCAAGAGACCCAGTACTTC.

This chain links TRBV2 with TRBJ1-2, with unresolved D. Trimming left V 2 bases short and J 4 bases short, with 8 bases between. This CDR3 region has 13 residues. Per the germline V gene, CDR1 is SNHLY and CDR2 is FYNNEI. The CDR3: CASSERRSYGYTF. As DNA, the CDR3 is TGTGCCAGCAGTGAACGCCGCAGCTATGGCTACACCTTC.

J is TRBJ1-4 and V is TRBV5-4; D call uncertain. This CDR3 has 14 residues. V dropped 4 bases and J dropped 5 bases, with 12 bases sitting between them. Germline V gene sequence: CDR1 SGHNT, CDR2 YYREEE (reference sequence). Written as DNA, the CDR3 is TGTGCCAGCAGCATCGGACGGGAGAATGAAAAACTGTTTTTT. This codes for CASSIGRENEKLFF. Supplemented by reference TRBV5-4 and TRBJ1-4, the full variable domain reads ETGVTQSPTHLIKTRGQQVTLRCSSQSGHNTVSWYQQALGQGPQFIFQYYREEENGRGNFPPRFSGLQFPNYSSELNVNALELDDSALYLCASSIGRENEKLFFGSGTQLSVL.

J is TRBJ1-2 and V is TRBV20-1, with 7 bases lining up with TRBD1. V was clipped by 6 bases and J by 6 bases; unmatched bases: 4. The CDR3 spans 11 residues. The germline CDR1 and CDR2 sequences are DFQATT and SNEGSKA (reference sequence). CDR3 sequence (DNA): TGCAGTGCCGACAGGGCGGATGGCTACACCTTC. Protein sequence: CSADRADGYTF.

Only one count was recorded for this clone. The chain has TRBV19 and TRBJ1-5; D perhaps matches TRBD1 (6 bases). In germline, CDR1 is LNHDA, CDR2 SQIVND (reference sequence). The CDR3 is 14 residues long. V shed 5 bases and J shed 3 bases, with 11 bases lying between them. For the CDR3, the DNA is TGTGCCAGTAGTTTCGACAGGTTCAATCAGCCCCAGCATTTT. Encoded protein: CASSFDRFNQPQHF.

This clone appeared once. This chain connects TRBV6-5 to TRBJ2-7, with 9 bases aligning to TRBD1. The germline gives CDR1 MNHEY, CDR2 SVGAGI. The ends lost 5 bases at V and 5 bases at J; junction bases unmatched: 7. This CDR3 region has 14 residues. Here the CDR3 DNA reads TGTGCCAGCAGTACGGGACAGGGTCCCCACGAGCAGTACTTC. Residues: CASSTGQGPHEQYF.

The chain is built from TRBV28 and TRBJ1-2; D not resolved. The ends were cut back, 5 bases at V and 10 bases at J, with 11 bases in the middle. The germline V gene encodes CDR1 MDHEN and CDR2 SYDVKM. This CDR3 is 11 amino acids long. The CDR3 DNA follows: TGTGCCAGCAGTCTAAGCGGGTTCTACACCTTC. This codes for CASSLSGFYTF.